This T cell receptor beta chain was documented in a study of cytomegalovirus exposure and HLA in healthy donors. PCR primers comprised 60 Vbeta and 13 Jbeta primers. Clones were sequenced by immunoSEQ multiplex PCR, and TCRdb holds only the in-frame ones, with some missing. Of more than 140,000 clones in the sample, 75% were seen once. Trimming at V came to 4 bases and at J to 5 bases, leaving 6 bases not matched to a gene. The CDR3 has 14 amino acids. Germline assignment: CDR1 GTSNPN and CDR2 SVGIG (reference sequence). This clone was seen just once. The sequence was collected from a man aged 35 to 55 in good health and CMV-seronegative. The chain recombines TRBV30 with TRBJ1-4, with 8 bases that match TRBD1. The sequenced sample consisted of PBMCs. The CDR3 DNA sequence: TGTGCCTGGAAGAGTAACAGGGGGAATGAAAAACTGTTTTTT. Its protein is CAWKSNRGNEKLFF.